This T cell receptor beta chain came from a study of glioma-infiltrating T cells. The iRepertoire nested amplicon-rescue multiplex PCR amplified TCR alpha and beta CDR3s from RNA. From the multiplex PCR reads, TCRdb called clonotypes with MiXCR, one entry per CDR3 protein. This sample has more than 300,000 distinct CDR3 sequences, with 41% found just once. The receptor was derived from a human donor with low-grade glioma or glioblastoma, undergoing nonglioma brain surgery, or in good health (not recorded which). Sequencing used glioma tissue, nonneoplastic brain tissue, or PBMCs (not recorded which).

This CDR3 reads CASSGPFTGELFF. In DNA form, the CDR3 reads TGTGCCAGCAGCGGACCGTTCACCGGGGAGCTGTTTTTT. The chain has TRBV28 and TRBJ2-2; D not resolved. The V gene's germline CDR1 is MDHEN and CDR2 SYDVKM. V shed 6 bases and J shed 4 bases, with 9 bases lying between them. The CDR3 contains 13 residues.